This TCR beta chain was recorded in a study of blood T cell repertoires in COVID-19. TCRdb's copy holds only in-frame clones and misses some; the assay was immunoSEQ multiplex PCR. Counted here are approximately 300,000 clones, roughly 90% occurring once; the ten biggest clones make up 5% to 7%. Germline CDR1 SGHTA, CDR2 FQGNSA. The CDR3 length is 12 residues. V lost 1 base and J lost 7, with 5 bases in between. The sequenced sample was peripheral blood. The chain is built from TRBV7-2 and TRBJ2-1; D is uncertain. This clonotype was sampled from a man younger than 35 who had recovered from COVID-19. CDR3 protein: CASSLVMNEQFF. For the CDR3, the DNA is TGTGCCAGCAGCTTAGTTATGAATGAGCAGTTCTTC.